The TCR beta chain under discussion was sequenced for a study of patients and donors after allogeneic stem cell transplantation. CDR3 length: 14 residues. Trimming shortened V by 3 bases and J by 3 bases, and 10 bases separated the two germline ends. The V gene's germline CDR1 is SGDLS and CDR2 YYNGEE. TCRdb independently ran MiXCR on the RT-PCR reads; one entry per CDR3 protein. The profile shows approximately 210,000 distinct CDR3 sequences, less than 45% of them singletons. The receptor's source is a human donor who was either an allogeneic HSCT recipient or a stem cell or donor lymphocyte infusion donor (not recorded which). It is not recorded whose cells these are; they may come from a transplant donor. The specimen sequenced was blood, either unsorted or a sorted T cell fraction (not recorded which). The V and J genes are TRBV9 and TRBJ2-1; possibly TRBD2 for D (5 bases). The CDR3 loop is CASSGPTSYNEQFF. Here the CDR3 DNA reads TGTGCCAGCAGCGGACCTACTAGCTACAATGAGCAGTTCTTC.